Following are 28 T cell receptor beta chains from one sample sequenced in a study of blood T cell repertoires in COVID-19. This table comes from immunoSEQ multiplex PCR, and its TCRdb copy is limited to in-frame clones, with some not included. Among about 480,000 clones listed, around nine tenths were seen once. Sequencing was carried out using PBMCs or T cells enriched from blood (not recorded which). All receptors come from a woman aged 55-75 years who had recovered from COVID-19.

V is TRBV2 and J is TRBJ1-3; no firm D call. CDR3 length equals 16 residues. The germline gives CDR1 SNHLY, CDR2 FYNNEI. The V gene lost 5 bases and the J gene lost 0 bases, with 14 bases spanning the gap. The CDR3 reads CASSSYTSLSGNTIYF. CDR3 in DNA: TGTGCCAGCAGTAGTTACACTAGCCTCTCTGGAAACACCATATATTTT.

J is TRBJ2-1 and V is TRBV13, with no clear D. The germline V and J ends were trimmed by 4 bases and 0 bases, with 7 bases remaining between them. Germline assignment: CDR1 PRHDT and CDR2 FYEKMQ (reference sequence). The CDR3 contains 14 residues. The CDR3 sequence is CASSSRSSYNEQFF. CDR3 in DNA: TGTGCCAGCAGCTCCCGTAGCTCCTACAATGAGCAGTTCTTC.

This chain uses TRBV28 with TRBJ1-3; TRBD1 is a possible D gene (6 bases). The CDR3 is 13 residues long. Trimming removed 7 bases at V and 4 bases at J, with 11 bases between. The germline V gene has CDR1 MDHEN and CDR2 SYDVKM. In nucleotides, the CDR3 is TGTGCCAGCAAGGGGGGGTCAGGAAACACCATATATTTT. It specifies CASKGGSGNTIYF.

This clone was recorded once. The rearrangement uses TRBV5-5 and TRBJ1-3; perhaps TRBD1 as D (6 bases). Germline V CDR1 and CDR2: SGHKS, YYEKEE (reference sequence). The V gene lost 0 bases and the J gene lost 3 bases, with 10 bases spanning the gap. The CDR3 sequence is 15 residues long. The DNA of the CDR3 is TGTGCCAGCAGCTTGGAGACAGGAGGTGGAAACACCATATATTTT. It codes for CASSLETGGGNTIYF.

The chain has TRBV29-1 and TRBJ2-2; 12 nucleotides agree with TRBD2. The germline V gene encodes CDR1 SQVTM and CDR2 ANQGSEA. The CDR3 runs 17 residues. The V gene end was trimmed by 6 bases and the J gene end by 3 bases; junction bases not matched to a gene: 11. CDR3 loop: CSVETSGGLWDTGELFF. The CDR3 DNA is TGCAGCGTCGAGACTAGCGGGGGCCTCTGGGACACCGGGGAGCTGTTTTTT.

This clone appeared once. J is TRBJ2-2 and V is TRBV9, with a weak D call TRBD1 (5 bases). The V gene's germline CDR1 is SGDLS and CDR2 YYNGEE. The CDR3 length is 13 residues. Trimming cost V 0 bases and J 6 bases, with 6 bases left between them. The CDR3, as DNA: TGTGCCAGCAGCGTAGACAGGTCCGGGGAGCTGTTTTTT. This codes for CASSVDRSGELFF. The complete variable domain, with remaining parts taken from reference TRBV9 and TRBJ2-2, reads DSGVTQTPKHLITATGQRVTLRCSPRSGDLSVYWYQQSLDQGLQFLIQYYNGEERAKGNILERFSAQQFPDLHSELNLSSLELGDSALYFCASSVDRSGELFFGEGSRLTVL.

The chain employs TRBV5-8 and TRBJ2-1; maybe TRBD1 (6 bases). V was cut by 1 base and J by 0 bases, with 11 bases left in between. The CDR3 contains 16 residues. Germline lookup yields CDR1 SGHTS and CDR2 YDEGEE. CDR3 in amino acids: CASSLTDRSSYNEQFF. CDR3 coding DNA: TGTGCCAGCAGCTTGACCGACAGGAGCTCCTACAATGAGCAGTTCTTC.

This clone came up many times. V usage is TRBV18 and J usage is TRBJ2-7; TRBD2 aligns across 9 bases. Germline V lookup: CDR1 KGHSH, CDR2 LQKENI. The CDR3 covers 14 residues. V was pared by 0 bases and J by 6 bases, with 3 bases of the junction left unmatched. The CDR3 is CASSPPGTSREQYF. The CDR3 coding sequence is TGTGCCAGCTCACCACCCGGGACTAGCCGCGAGCAGTACTTC. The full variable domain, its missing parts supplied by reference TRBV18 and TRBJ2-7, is NAGVMQNPRHLVRRRGQEARLRCSPMKGHSHVYWYRQLPEEGLKFMVYLQKENIIDESGMPKERFSAEFPKEGPSILRIQQVVRGDSAAYFCASSPPGTSREQYFGPGTRLTVT.

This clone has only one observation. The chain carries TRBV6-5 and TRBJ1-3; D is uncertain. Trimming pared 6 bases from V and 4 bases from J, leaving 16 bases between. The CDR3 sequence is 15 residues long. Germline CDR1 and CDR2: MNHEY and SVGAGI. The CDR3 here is CASSLARPGGNTIYF. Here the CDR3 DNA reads TGTGCCAGCAGCCTCGCACGGCCGGGGGGAAACACCATATATTTT.

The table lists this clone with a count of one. CDR3 in DNA: TGTGCCATCAGTGTGTCAACAGGGGTAACTAATGAAAAACTGTTTTTT. Protein: CAISVSTGVTNEKLFF. V gene TRBV10-3 combines with J gene TRBJ1-4; 7 bases are shared with TRBD1. The CDR3 contains 16 residues. CDR1 and CDR2 (germline): ENHRY, SYGVKD. The J segment lost 1 base and the V segment lost 4 bases, leaving 6 bases of the junction unmatched.

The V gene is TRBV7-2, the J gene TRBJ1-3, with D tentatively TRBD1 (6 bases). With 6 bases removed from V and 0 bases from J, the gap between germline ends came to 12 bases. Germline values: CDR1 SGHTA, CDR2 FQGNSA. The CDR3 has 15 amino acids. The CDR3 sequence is CASRAKGVSGNTIYF. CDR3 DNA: TGTGCCAGCAGGGCCAAGGGGGTCTCTGGAAACACCATATATTTT.

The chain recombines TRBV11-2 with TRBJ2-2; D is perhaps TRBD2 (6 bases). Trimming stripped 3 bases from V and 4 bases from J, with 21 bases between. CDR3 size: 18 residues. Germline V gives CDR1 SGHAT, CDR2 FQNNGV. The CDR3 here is CASSFYGGGSGGTGELFF. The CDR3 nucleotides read TGTGCCAGCAGCTTCTACGGGGGAGGAAGCGGCGGCACCGGGGAGCTGTTTTTT. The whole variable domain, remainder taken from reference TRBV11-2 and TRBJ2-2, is EAGVAQSPRYKIIEKRQSVAFWCNPISGHATLYWYQQILGQGPKLLIQFQNNGVVDDSQLPKDRFSAERLKGVDSTLKIQPAKLEDSAVYLCASSFYGGGSGGTGELFFGEGSRLTVL.

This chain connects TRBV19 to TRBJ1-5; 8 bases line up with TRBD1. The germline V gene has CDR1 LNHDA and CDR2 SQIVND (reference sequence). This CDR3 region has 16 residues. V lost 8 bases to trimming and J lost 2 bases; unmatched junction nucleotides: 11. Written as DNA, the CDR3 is TGTGCCAGTGGGGGTGGGGCAGGGGGCGGCAATCAGCCCCAGCATTTT. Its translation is CASGGGAGGGNQPQHF. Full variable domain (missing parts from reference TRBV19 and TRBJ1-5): DGGITQSPKYLFRKEGQNVTLSCEQNLNHDAMYWYRQDPGQGLRLIYYSQIVNDFQKGDIAEGYSVSREKKESFPLTVTSAQKNPTAFYLCASGGGAGGGNQPQHFGDGTRLSIL.

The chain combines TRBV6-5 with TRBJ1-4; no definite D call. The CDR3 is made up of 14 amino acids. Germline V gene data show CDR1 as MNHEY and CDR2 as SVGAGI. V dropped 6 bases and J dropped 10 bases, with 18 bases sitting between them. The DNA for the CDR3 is TGTGCCAGCAGGAATCCCCACGGGCGGGCAAAACTGTTTTTT. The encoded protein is CASRNPHGRAKLFF.

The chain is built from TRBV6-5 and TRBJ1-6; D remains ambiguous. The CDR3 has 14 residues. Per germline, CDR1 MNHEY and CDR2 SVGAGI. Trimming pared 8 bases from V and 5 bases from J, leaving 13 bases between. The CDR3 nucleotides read TGTGCCAGCGCCAGGATCGAGAATAATTCACCCCTCCACTTT. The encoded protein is CASARIENNSPLHF.

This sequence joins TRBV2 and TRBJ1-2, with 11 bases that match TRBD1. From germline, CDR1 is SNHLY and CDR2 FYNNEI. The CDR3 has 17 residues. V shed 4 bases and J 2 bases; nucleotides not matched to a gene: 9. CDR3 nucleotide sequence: TGTGCCAGCAGTGGGGACAGGGGGAGTTCCCAGAACTATGGCTACACCTTC. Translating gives CASSGDRGSSQNYGYTF.

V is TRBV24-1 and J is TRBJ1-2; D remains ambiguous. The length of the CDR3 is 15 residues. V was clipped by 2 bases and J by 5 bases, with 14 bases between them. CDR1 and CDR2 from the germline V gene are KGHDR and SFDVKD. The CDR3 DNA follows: TGTGCCACCAGTGATTCCACAGAATCTCCTTATGGCTACACCTTC. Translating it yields CATSDSTESPYGYTF.

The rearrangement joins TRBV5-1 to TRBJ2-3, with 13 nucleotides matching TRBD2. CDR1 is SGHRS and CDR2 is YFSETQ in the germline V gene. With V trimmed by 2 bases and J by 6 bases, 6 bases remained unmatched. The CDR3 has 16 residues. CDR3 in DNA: TGCGCCAGCAGCTTTACTAGCGGGGGGGCTGCGGATACGCAGTATTTT. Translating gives CASSFTSGGAADTQYF.

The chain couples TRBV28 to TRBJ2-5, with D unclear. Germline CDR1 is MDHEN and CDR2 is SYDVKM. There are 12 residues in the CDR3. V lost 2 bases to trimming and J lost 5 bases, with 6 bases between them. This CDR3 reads CASSLQSETQYF. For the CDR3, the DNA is TGTGCCAGCAGTTTACAAAGCGAGACCCAGTACTTC.

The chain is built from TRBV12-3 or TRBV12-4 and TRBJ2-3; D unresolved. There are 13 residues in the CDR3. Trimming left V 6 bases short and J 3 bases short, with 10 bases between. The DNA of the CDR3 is TGTGCCAGCAGGCGGAAGCTTACAGATACGCAGTATTTT. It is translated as CASRRKLTDTQYF.

CDR3 nucleotides: TGTGCCAGCAGTTATCAGTACCAAGAGACCCAGTACTTC. This encodes CASSYQYQETQYF. The chain has TRBV12-3 or TRBV12-4 and TRBJ2-5; no clear D gene. Trimming removed 4 bases at V and 0 bases at J, with 6 bases between. This CDR3 has 13 amino acids.

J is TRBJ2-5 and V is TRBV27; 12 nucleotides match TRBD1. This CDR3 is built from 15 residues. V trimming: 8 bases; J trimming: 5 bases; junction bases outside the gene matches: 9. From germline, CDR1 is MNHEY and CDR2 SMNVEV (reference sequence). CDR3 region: CASRSWGQGAETQYF. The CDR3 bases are TGTGCCAGCCGGTCCTGGGGACAGGGGGCTGAGACCCAGTACTTC.

Here the CDR3 reads CASSFGRGLAGELFF. CDR3 DNA sequence: TGTGCCAGCAGCTTTGGCAGGGGGCTCGCCGGGGAGCTGTTTTTT. The J gene is TRBJ2-2, the V gene TRBV7-2, with TRBD1 matching over 8 bases. The CDR3 length is 15 residues. V dropped 3 bases and J dropped 6; count of bases not matched to a gene: 6. Germline loops: CDR1 SGHTA, CDR2 FQGNSA. Full variable domain (remainder filled in from reference TRBV7-2 and TRBJ2-2): GAGVSQSPSNKVTEKGKDVELRCDPISGHTALYWYRQSLGQGLEFLIYFQGNSAPDKSGLPSDRFSAERTGGSVSTLTIQRTQQEDSAVYLCASSFGRGLAGELFFGEGSRLTVL.

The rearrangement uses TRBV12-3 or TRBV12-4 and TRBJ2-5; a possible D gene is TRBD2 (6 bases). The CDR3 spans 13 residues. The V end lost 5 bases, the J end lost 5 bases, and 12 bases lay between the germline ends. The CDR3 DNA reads TGTGCCAGCAGTCGCGGAGGGCAGGAGACCCAGTACTTC. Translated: CASSRGGQETQYF.

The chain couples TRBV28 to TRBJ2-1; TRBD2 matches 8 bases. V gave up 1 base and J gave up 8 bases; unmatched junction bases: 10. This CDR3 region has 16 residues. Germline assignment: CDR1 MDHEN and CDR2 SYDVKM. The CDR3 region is CASSLYPGGASDEQFF. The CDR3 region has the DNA TGTGCCAGCAGTTTATACCCCGGGGGGGCCAGCGATGAGCAGTTCTTC.

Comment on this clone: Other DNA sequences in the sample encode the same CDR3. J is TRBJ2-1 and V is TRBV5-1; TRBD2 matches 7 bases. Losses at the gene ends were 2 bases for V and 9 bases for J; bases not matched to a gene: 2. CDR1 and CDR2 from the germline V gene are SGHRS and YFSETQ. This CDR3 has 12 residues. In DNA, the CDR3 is TGCGCCAGCAGCTTCGGCGGGGGTGAGCAGTTCTTC. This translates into CASSFGGGEQFF.

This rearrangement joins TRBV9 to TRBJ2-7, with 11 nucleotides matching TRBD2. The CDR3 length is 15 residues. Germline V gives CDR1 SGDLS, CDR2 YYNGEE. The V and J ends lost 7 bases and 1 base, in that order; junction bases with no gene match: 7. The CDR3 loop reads CASSQGLAGSYEQYF. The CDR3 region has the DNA TGTGCCAGCTCCCAAGGACTAGCGGGTTCCTACGAGCAGTACTTC.

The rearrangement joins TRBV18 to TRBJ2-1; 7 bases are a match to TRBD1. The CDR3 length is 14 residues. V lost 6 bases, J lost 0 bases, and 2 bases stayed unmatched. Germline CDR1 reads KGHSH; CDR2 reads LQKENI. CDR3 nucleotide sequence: TGTGCCAGCTCGGGACAGATCTCCTACAATGAGCAGTTCTTC. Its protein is CASSGQISYNEQFF.